What follows describes a single T cell receptor (beta chain). The source of the sample is a study of T cell responses to AZD1222 COVID-19 vaccine. Produced via immunoSEQ multiplex PCR; TCRdb's table is partial and in-frame only. The repertoire holds about 140,000 clones, with almost 85% as singletons. Deletions cut 1 base from V and 13 bases from J, with 11 bases between. Germline V lookup: CDR1 SGHRS, CDR2 YFSETQ. The CDR3 runs 11 residues. The sequence was obtained from an adult who received the MenACWY meningococcal vaccine as a control. The genes are TRBV5-1 and TRBJ1-2; D remains unclear. Sequenced here: peripheral blood, sampled 28 days after the second dose of the MenACWY control vaccine. CDR3 in amino acids: CASSLRGLSTF. In DNA, the CDR3 is TGCGCCAGCAGCTTGCGAGGGTTATCCACCTTC.